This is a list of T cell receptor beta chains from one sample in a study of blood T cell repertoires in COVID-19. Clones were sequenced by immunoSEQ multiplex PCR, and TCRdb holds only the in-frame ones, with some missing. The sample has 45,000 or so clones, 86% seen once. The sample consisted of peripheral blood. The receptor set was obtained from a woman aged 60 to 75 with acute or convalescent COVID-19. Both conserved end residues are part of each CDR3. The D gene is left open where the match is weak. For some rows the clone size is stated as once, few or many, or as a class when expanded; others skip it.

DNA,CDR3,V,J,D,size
TGTGCCAGCAGTTTATTATCGGACTCCAGTGAGCAGTTCTTC,CASSLLSDSSEQFF,TRBV27,TRBJ2-1,.,.
TGTGCCAGTAGTAGGACGACAGGATCTACCTACGAGCAGTACTTC,CASSRTTGSTYEQYF,TRBV19,TRBJ2-7,.,.
TGTGCTAGTGGTCGGAGCTCCAACAATGAGCAGTTCTTC,CASGRSSNNEQFF,TRBV12-5,TRBJ2-1,.,.
TGTGCCAGCAGCCCGGACAGGGGACTCTATGGCTACACCTTC,CASSPDRGLYGYTF,TRBV9,TRBJ1-2,TRBD1,.
TGCAGTGCTAGTGTTGACACCCACACAGATACGCAGTATTTT,CSASVDTHTDTQYF,TRBV20-1,TRBJ2-3,.,.
TGTGCCAGCAGCTCCGGTGGGGTAGCGTATTCACCCCTCCACTTT,CASSSGGVAYSPLHF,TRBV5-6,TRBJ1-6,.,.
TGTGCCAGCAGCCAAGGACAAGCGGGAGGCCCAGATACGCAGTATTTT,CASSQGQAGGPDTQYF,TRBV4-2,TRBJ2-3,TRBD2,.
TGTGCCTGGAGTACGGGACAGGGGAACACCGGGGAGCTGTTTTTT,CAWSTGQGNTGELFF,TRBV30,TRBJ2-2,TRBD1,.
TGTGCCAGCAGCTTGTCAGGGAAGCAAATGAACACTGAAGCTTTCTTT,CASSLSGKQMNTEAFF,TRBV5-4,TRBJ1-1,.,.
TGTGCCAGCAGTGAAACGCCAGGGGGTAATTCACCCCTCCACTTT,CASSETPGGNSPLHF,TRBV2,TRBJ1-6,TRBD1,few
TGTGCCAGCAGTTACCCGGGCAGGGCTGATAGCACTGAAGCTTTCTTT,CASSYPGRADSTEAFF,TRBV28,TRBJ1-1,.,.
TGTGCCAGCAGCCTACCCCAATCCCCCTACGAGCAGTACTTC,CASSLPQSPYEQYF,TRBV5-5,TRBJ2-7,.,once
TGTGCCAGTAGTAGAAAGACAGACGGAATGAACACTGAAGCTTTCTTT,CASSRKTDGMNTEAFF,TRBV19,TRBJ1-1,.,.
TGTGCCAGCAGCCCCCAAACAGGGGGCATCACTGAAGCTTTCTTT,CASSPQTGGITEAFF,TRBV7-8,TRBJ1-1,TRBD1,.
TGTGCCAGCATTGAAACAGACATGAACACTGAAGCTTTCTTT,CASIETDMNTEAFF,TRBV6-1,TRBJ1-1,.,.
TGCGCCAGCAGCTTGGATGGTGGGCTTGGGACAGGGCCCATTGTGGGCTACACCTTC,CASSLDGGLGTGPIVGYTF,TRBV5-1,TRBJ1-2,TRBD1,once
TGTGCCAGCAGTTATAATCTGGGACAGGCCTACGAGCAGTACTTC,CASSYNLGQAYEQYF,TRBV6-5,TRBJ2-7,TRBD1,.
TGTGCCAGCAGCGGTTTGAGTGAAAAACTGTTTTTT,CASSGLSEKLFF,TRBV3-1/TRBV3-2,TRBJ1-4,.,.
TGTGCCAGCAGCCTCGCAACGAGACTAGCGGGGGGAGCCACAGATACGCAGTATTTT,CASSLATRLAGGATDTQYF,TRBV13,TRBJ2-3,TRBD2,.
TGTGCCAGCAGTGACGGACTAGTTCCCGCAGGGTATTTT,CASSDGLVPAGYF,TRBV6-4,TRBJ2-3,TRBD2,once
TGTGCCAGCAGTTCCCGGGACAGGGGATTTCAGTACTTC,CASSSRDRGFQYF,TRBV12-3/TRBV12-4,TRBJ2-7,TRBD1,.
TGTGCCAGTAGTATACAGGGGCCTGCCAATCAGCCCCAGCATTTT,CASSIQGPANQPQHF,TRBV19,TRBJ1-5,.,.
TGTGCCAGCGCTCCGACAGGGGCCAGCGGAAACACCATATATTTT,CASAPTGASGNTIYF,TRBV6-5,TRBJ1-3,TRBD1,.
TGTGCCGGGACGGGGGACACTGAAGCTTTCTTT,CAGTGDTEAFF,TRBV30,TRBJ1-1,.,.
TGCGCCAGCAGCTTGGCTACGAACTATGGCTACACCTTC,CASSLATNYGYTF,TRBV5-1,TRBJ1-2,.,.
TGTGCCAGCAGCGTAGGCGGGGGGGCAGGAATCAGTGAGCAGTTCTTC,CASSVGGGAGISEQFF,TRBV9,TRBJ2-1,TRBD2,.
TGTGCCAGCACGGAGGTGGTGGGCTATGGCTACACCTTC,CASTEVVGYGYTF,TRBV6-5,TRBJ1-2,.,.
TGTGCCAGCAGCTTTAATATCCGGCAGGGCCCGTTCTTC,CASSFNIRQGPFF,TRBV11-2,TRBJ2-1,.,.
TGTGCCAGCAGCCCTGCTGTGTGGAGGACCGGCAATCAGCCCCAGCATTTT,CASSPAVWRTGNQPQHF,TRBV21-1,TRBJ1-5,.,.
TGTGCCAGCAGTTTACGCGACAGGGGGTCCCGGGGAAAACTGTTTTTT,CASSLRDRGSRGKLFF,TRBV28,TRBJ1-4,TRBD1,.
TGTGCCAGCAGCTTGGTGCGGGAGTATGGCTACACCTTC,CASSLVREYGYTF,TRBV5-4,TRBJ1-2,.,.
TGTGCCAGCAGTGCGGACAGGGGAAATTCACCCCTCCACTTT,CASSADRGNSPLHF,TRBV2,TRBJ1-6,TRBD1,.